Sequencing of this T cell receptor beta chain was carried out in a study of T cell responses to AZD1222 COVID-19 vaccine. The repertoire was sequenced with immunoSEQ multiplex PCR; TCRdb's copy has only in-frame clones and lacks some. The profile shows about 120,000 clones, approximately 93% of them singletons. The CDR3 is 16 amino acids. Germline V gives CDR1 SGHRS, CDR2 YFSETQ. Unmatched junction bases numbered 8, after V lost 4 bases and J lost 4 bases. This chain links TRBV5-1 with TRBJ1-6; 7 bases agree with TRBD1. The TCR was taken from an adult in good health. Sequenced here: peripheral blood, sampled on day 0 of AZD1222 vaccination. CDR3 in amino acids: CASSLGGGNYNSPLHF. CDR3 nucleotide sequence: TGCGCCAGCAGCCTAGGGGGCGGGAATTATAATTCACCCCTCCACTTT. Supplemented by reference TRBV5-1 and TRBJ1-6, the full variable domain reads KAGVTQTPRYLIKTRGQQVTLSCSPISGHRSVSWYQQTPGQGLQFLFEYFSETQRNKGNFPGRFSGRQFSNSRSEMNVSTLELGDSALYLCASSLGGGNYNSPLHFGNGTRLTVT.